This is a list of T cell receptor beta chains from one sample in a study of T cell repertoires in cytomegalovirus infection. TCRdb re-derived calls from the reads in MiXCR, one entry per CDR3 protein. Altogether 550,000 to 700,000 distinct CDR3 sequences are present, over 35% being singletons, with the ten largest covering 48%. These TCRs' antigens remain unknown. The sample consisted of cultured PBMCs, taken from culture after CMV antigen stimulation. The receptor set was obtained from a human donor in good health (CMV status not recorded). Some clones in this sample may be carry-over from other donors' samples. Each CDR3 is given with its conserved first and last residue. Each record gives: V gene, D gene, J gene, clone size, CDR3 DNA, CDR3 protein. A D gene is named only where the DNA matches it firmly. Some rows mark clone size as missing; the rest say once, few, many or name a class of expanded clone.

>TRBV11-2|TRBD1|TRBJ1-2|once
TGTGCCAGCAGCCATACAGGGGGCCGGGGCTACACCTTC
CASSHTGGRGYTF
>TRBV7-9|.|TRBJ1-1|.
TGTGCCAGCAGCTTGGGGAAACCGGGGAACACTGAAGCTTTCTTT
CASSLGKPGNTEAFF
>TRBV20-1|.|TRBJ2-5|few
TGCAGTGCTAGTCTAGTCGGAGAGACCCAGTACTTC
CSASLVGETQYF
>TRBV6-1|TRBD1|TRBJ2-5|.
TGTGCCAGCAGCCTCCGGACAGGGACCACCGAGACCCAGTACTTC
CASSLRTGTTETQYF
>TRBV7-6|.|TRBJ2-7|few
TGTGCCAGCAGTTTCGCGGTGGGATTCTACGAGCAGTACTTC
CASSFAVGFYEQYF
>TRBV7-6|.|TRBJ2-3|many
TGTGCCAGCAGCTCGGGGACCACTAGCACAGATACGCAGTATTTT
CASSSGTTSTDTQYF
>TRBV11-2|TRBD2|TRBJ2-1|.
TGTGCCAGCAGCTTAGAGCGACTAGCGGGGCTGTACAATGAGCAGTTCTTC
CASSLERLAGLYNEQFF
>TRBV7-6|.|TRBJ2-4|.
TGTGCCAGCAGCTTAGAGGCGGCGGCCAAAAACATTCAGTACTTC
CASSLEAAAKNIQYF
>TRBV28|.|TRBJ1-3|.
TGTGCCAGCAGGAGGACGGACGGAAACACCATATATTTT
CASRRTDGNTIYF
>TRBV29-1|.|TRBJ1-4|.
TGCAGCATTACGACGGGATTTAATGAAAAACTGTTTTTT
CSITTGFNEKLFF
>TRBV7-6|.|TRBJ2-1|few
TGTGCCAGCAGCTTAGGAATAAAAACAGCCTGGCCTCAGCGGGCGGAGTTCAGTGAGCAGTTCTTC
CASSLGIKTAWPQRAEFSEQFF
>TRBV7-2|TRBD2|TRBJ2-1|few
TGTGCCAGCAGACCTCCGGGACTAGGGCTTGGTGAGCAGTTCTTC
CASRPPGLGLGEQFF
>TRBV11-2|.|TRBJ2-3|.
TGTGCCAGCAGCTTAGACGGTATCCAGTATTTT
CASSLDGIQYF
>TRBV7-6|.|TRBJ2-3|.
TGTGCCAGCAGCTTGACTAGATCAGATACGCAGTATTTT
CASSLTRSDTQYF
>TRBV7-2|TRBD2|TRBJ2-7|.
TGTGCCAGCAGCCCACTCAGCGGGGCCTACGAGCAGTACTTC
CASSPLSGAYEQYF
>TRBV11-2|.|TRBJ1-5|.
TGTGCCAGCAGCCCCACGGGGGGGCCCCAGCATTTT
CASSPTGGPQHF
>TRBV5-1|.|TRBJ2-7|.
TGCGCCAGCAGCTTGTGGGCCAGGGAAGACGAGCAGTACTTC
CASSLWAREDEQYF
>TRBV12-3/TRBV12-4|.|TRBJ1-4|.
TGTGCCAGCAGCGCTGGGGTTTGGGGTGGTGAAAAACTGTTTTTT
CASSAGVWGGEKLFF
>TRBV19|.|TRBJ1-2|.
TGTGCCAGTAGTATCAGCGACGGTCTTTTCCAAGGCTACACCTTC
CASSISDGLFQGYTF
>TRBV29-1|.|TRBJ1-2|.
TGCAGCGTTGAAACCCTCGGCCAGGTCGGCTACACCTTC
CSVETLGQVGYTF
>TRBV7-6|TRBD1|TRBJ2-3|.
TGTGCCAGCAGCTTAGCCCAAGCTAGACAGGGCCGGGACCCCACAGATACGCAGTATTTT
CASSLAQARQGRDPTDTQYF
>TRBV29-1|.|TRBJ2-6|.
TGCGGCGTTGGAAGGGCAAGCTCTGGGGCCAACGTCCTGACTTTC
CGVGRASSGANVLTF
>TRBV7-2|.|TRBJ2-7|.
TGTGCCAGCAGCTTAGCGGGTTCTAGCAGTCCCTACGAGCAGTACTTC
CASSLAGSSSPYEQYF
>TRBV12-3/TRBV12-4|.|TRBJ1-5|few
TGTGCCAGCAGGGTGGGTTCCAATCAGCCCCAGCATTTT
CASRVGSNQPQHF
>TRBV20-1|.|TRBJ2-5|.
TGCAGTGCTAGTCAGCGCAGCTGGTACCAAGAGACCCAGTACTTC
CSASQRSWYQETQYF
>TRBV7-6|.|TRBJ2-3|.
TGTGCCAGCAGCTTAACCTACACAGATACGCAGTATTTT
CASSLTYTDTQYF
>TRBV6-5|TRBD1|TRBJ1-1|.
TGTGCCAGCAGTCGAGAATGGACAGGGGGTGAAGCTTTCTTT
CASSREWTGGEAFF
>TRBV7-2|.|TRBJ2-1|.
TGTGCCAGCAGCTCCAGTCGGTACCCCCACAATGAGCAGTTCTTC
CASSSSRYPHNEQFF
>TRBV20-1|TRBD2|TRBJ2-3|many
TGCAGTGCTCCCGGAGGCGGGAGGGCCACCGATACGCAGTATTTT
CSAPGGGRATDTQYF
>TRBV5-1|.|TRBJ2-3|.
TGCGCCAGCAGCTTCGACAGTCGCACAGATACGCAGTATTTT
CASSFDSRTDTQYF
>TRBV5-4|TRBD2|TRBJ2-2|.
TGTGCCAGCAGCGCGGGGACTAGTCGGGACACCGGGGAGCTGTTTTTT
CASSAGTSRDTGELFF